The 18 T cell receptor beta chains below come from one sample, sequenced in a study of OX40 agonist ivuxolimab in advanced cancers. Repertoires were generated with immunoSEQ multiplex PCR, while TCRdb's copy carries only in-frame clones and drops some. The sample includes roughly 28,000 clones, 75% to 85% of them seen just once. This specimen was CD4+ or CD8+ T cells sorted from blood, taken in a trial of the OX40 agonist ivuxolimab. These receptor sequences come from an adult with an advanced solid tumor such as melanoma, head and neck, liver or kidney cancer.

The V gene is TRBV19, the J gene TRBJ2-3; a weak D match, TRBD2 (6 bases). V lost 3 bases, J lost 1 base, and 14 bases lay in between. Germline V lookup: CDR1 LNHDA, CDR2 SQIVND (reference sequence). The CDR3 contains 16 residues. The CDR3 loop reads CASSIGWSGGTDTQYF. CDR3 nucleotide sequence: TGTGCCAGTAGTATTGGTTGGTCGGGGGGCACAGATACGCAGTATTTT.

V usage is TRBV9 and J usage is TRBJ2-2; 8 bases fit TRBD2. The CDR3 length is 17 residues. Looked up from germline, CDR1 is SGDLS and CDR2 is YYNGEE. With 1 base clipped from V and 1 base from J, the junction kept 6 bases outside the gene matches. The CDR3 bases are TGTGCCAGCAGCGTAAAGACGGGAGGGGTGAACACCGGGGAGCTGTTTTTT. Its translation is CASSVKTGGVNTGELFF.

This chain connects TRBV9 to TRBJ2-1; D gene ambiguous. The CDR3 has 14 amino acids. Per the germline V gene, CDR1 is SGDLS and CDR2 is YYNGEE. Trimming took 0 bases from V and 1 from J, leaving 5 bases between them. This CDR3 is CASSVGDSYNEQFF. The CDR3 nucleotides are TGTGCCAGCAGCGTAGGGGATTCCTACAATGAGCAGTTCTTC. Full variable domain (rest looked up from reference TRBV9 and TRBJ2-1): DSGVTQTPKHLITATGQRVTLRCSPRSGDLSVYWYQQSLDQGLQFLIQYYNGEERAKGNILERFSAQQFPDLHSELNLSSLELGDSALYFCASSVGDSYNEQFFGPGTRLTVL.

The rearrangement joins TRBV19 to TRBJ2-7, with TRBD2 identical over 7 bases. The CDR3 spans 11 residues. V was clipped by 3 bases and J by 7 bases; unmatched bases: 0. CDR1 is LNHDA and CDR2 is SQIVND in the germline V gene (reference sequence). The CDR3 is CASSIGGEQYF. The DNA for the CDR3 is TGTGCCAGTAGTATCGGGGGGGAGCAGTACTTC.

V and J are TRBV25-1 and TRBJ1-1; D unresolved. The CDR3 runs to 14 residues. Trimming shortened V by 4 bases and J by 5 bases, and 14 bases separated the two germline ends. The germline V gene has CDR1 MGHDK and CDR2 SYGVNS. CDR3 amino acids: CASSGATVETEAFF. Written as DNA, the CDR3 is TGTGCCAGCAGTGGGGCCACGGTTGAGACTGAAGCTTTCTTT.

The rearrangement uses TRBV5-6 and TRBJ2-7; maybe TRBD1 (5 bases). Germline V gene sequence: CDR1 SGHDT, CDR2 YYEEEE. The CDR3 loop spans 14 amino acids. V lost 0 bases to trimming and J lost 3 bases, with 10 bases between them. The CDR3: CASSLGQSIYEQYF. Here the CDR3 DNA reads TGTGCCAGCAGCTTGGGACAGTCGATCTACGAGCAGTACTTC.

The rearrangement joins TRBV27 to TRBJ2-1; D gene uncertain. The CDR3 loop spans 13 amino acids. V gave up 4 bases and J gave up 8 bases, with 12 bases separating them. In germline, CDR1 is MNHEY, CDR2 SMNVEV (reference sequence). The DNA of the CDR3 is TGTGCCAGCAGTTCACCTAGTGGAGATGAGCAGTTCTTC. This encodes CASSSPSGDEQFF.

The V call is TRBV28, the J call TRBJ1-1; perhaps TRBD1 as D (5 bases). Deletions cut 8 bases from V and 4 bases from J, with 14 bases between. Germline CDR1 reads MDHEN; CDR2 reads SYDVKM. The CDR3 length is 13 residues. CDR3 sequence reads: CASARWGSTEAFF. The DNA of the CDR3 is TGTGCCAGCGCGAGGTGGGGGTCCACTGAAGCTTTCTTT.

CDR3 DNA sequence: TGTGCCAGTAGTTTGGACGGCAACACTGAAGCTTTCTTT. Translated: CASSLDGNTEAFF. V gene TRBV19 combines with J gene TRBJ1-1; D not certain. V dropped 5 bases and J dropped 2 bases, with 9 bases sitting between them. The CDR3 runs to 13 residues. Germline V gene data show CDR1 as LNHDA and CDR2 as SQIVND (reference sequence).

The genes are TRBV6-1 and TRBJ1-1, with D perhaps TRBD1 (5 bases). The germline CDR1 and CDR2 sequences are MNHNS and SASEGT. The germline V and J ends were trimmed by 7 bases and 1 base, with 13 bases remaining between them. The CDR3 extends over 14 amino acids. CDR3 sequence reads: CASTGDEGNTEAFF. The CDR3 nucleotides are TGTGCCAGCACCGGGGACGAGGGGAACACTGAAGCTTTCTTT.

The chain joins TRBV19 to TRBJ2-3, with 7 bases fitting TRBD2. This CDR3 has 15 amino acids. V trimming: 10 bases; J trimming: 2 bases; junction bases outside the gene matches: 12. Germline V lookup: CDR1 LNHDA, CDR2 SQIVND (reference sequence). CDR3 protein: CATSALSGDTDTQYF. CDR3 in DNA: TGTGCCACCTCAGCATTGAGCGGGGACACAGATACGCAGTATTTT. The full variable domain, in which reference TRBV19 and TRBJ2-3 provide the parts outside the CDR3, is DGGITQSPKYLFRKEGQNVTLSCEQNLNHDAMYWYRQDPGQGLRLIYYSQIVNDFQKGDIAEGYSVSREKKESFPLTVTSAQKNPTAFYLCATSALSGDTDTQYFGPGTRLTVL.

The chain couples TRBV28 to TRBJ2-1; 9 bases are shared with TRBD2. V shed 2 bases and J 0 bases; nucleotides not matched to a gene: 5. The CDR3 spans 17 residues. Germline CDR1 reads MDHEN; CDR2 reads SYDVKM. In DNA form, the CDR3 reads TGTGCCAGCAGTTTAGGCGGGAGGGCGACCTCCTACAATGAGCAGTTCTTC. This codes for CASSLGGRATSYNEQFF.

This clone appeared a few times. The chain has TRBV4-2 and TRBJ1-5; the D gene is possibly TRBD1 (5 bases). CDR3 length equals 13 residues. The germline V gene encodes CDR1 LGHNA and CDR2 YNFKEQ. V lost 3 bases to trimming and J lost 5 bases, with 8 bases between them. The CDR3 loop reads CASSQLTDQPQHF. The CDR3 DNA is TGTGCCAGCAGCCAGTTGACAGATCAGCCCCAGCATTTT.

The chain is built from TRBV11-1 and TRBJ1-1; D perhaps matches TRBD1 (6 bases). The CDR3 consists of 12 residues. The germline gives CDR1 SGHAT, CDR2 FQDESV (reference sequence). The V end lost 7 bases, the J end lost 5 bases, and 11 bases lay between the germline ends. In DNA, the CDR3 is TGTGCCAGCAAGGGGGAAGGGACTGAAGCTTTCTTT. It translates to CASKGEGTEAFF.

CDR3 nucleotide sequence: TGTGCCAGCAGCCTTGTGTGGAACACTGAAGCTTTCTTT. The encoded protein is CASSLVWNTEAFF. V is TRBV27 and J is TRBJ1-1; D not certain. Germline V gene data show CDR1 as MNHEY and CDR2 as SMNVEV (reference sequence). This CDR3 region has 13 residues. Trimming pared 6 bases from V and 1 base from J, leaving 9 bases between.

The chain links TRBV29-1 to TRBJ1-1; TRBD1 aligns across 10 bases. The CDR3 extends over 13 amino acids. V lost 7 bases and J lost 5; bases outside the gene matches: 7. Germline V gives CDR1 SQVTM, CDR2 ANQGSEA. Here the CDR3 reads CSAGQGMGTEAFF. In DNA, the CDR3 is TGCAGCGCGGGACAGGGGATGGGAACTGAAGCTTTCTTT. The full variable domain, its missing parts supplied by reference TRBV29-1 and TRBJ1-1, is SAVISQKPSRDICQRGTSLTIQCQVDSQVTMMFWYRQQPGQSLTLIATANQGSEATYESGFVIDKFPISRPNLTFSTLTVSNMSPEDSSIYLCSAGQGMGTEAFFGQGTRLTVV.

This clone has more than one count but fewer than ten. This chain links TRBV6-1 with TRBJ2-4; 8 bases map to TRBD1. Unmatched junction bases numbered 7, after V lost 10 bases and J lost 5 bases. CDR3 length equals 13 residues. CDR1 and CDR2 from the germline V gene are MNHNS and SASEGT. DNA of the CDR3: TGTGCCATCTCGGACAGGGTTCAAAACATTCAGTACTTC. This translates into CAISDRVQNIQYF.

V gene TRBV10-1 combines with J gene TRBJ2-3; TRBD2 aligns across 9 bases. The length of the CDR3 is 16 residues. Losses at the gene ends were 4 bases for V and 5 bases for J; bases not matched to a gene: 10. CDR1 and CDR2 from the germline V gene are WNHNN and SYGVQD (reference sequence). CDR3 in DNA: TGCGCCAGCAGTGCCAGCGGGGGGCCAGATGAAGATACGCAGTATTTT. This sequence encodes CASSASGGPDEDTQYF.